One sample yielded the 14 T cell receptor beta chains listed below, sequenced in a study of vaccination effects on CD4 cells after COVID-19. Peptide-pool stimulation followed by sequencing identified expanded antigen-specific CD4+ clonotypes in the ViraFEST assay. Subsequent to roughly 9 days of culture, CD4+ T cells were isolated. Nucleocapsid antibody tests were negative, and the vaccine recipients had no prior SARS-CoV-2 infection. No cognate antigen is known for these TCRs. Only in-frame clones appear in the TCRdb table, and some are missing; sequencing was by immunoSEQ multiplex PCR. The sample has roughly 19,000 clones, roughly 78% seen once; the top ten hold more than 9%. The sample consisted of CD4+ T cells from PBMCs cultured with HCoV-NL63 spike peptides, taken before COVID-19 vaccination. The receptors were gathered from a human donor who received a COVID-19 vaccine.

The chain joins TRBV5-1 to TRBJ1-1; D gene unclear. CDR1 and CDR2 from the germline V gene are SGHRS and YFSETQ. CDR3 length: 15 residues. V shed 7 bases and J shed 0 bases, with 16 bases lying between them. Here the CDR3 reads CASAPRNGMNTEAFF. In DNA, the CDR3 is TGCGCCAGCGCACCTCGTAACGGCATGAACACTGAAGCTTTCTTT.

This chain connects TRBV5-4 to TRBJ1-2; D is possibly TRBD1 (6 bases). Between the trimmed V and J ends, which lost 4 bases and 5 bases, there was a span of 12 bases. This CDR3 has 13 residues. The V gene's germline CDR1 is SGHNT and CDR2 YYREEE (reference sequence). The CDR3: CASSPQQGYGYTF. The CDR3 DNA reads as TGTGCCAGCAGCCCACAACAGGGATATGGCTACACCTTC.

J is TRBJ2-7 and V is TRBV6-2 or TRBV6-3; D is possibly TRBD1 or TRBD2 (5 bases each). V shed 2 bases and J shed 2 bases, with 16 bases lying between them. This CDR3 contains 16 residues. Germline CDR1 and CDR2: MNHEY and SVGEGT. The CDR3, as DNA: TGTGCCAGCAGTTACCTCCGGGACCAGGGCCCCTACGAGCAGTACTTC. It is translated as CASSYLRDQGPYEQYF.

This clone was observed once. The CDR3: CASSGGAEPGNTIYF. The CDR3 DNA is TGTGCCAGCAGCGGGGGGGCAGAACCTGGAAACACCATATATTTT. The chain links TRBV9 to TRBJ1-3; maybe TRBD1 (6 bases). V was cut by 3 bases and J by 2 bases, with 12 bases left in between. Per germline, CDR1 SGDLS and CDR2 YYNGEE. CDR3 length: 15 residues.

The CDR3 DNA sequence: TGTGCCAGCAGCTTTGGGACAGGGGGCTCTAATGAAAAACTGTTTTTT. Amino acid sequence: CASSFGTGGSNEKLFF. The chain carries TRBV5-4 and TRBJ1-4; 12 nucleotides match TRBD1. This CDR3 has 16 residues. Germline CDR1 is SGHNT and CDR2 is YYREEE (reference sequence). Trimming at V came to 2 bases and at J to 3 bases, leaving 2 bases not matched to a gene. The full variable domain, with the rest looked up from reference TRBV5-4 and TRBJ1-4, is ETGVTQSPTHLIKTRGQQVTLRCSSQSGHNTVSWYQQALGQGPQFIFQYYREEENGRGNFPPRFSGLQFPNYSSELNVNALELDDSALYLCASSFGTGGSNEKLFFGSGTQLSVL.

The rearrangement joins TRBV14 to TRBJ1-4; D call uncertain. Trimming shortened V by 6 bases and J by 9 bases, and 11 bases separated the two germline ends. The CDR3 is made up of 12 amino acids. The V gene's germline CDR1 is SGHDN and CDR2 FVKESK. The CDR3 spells CASSSFGQKLFF. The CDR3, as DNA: TGTGCCAGCAGTAGTTTCGGTCAAAAACTGTTTTTT. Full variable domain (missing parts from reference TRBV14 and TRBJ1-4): EAGVTQFPSHSVIEKGQTVTLRCDPISGHDNLYWYRRVMGKEIKFLLHFVKESKQDESGMPNNRFLAERTGGTYSTLKVQPAELEDSGVYFCASSSFGQKLFFGSGTQLSVL.

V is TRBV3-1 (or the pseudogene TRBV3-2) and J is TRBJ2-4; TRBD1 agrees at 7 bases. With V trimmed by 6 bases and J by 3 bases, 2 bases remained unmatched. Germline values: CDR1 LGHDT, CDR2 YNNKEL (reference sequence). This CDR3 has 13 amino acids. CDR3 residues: CASSPGGKNIQYF. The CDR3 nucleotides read TGTGCCAGCAGTCCAGGGGGCAAAAACATTCAGTACTTC.

CDR3 in DNA: TGTGCCAGCAGCCTAACCTTAACAGGGGGCGCAGGGTATGGCTACACCTTC. Its translation is CASSLTLTGGAGYGYTF. The J gene is TRBJ1-2, the V gene TRBV21-1; TRBD1, the table's D call, lacks a check against the DNA. TRBV21-1 counts as a pseudogene. The CDR3 runs to 17 residues.

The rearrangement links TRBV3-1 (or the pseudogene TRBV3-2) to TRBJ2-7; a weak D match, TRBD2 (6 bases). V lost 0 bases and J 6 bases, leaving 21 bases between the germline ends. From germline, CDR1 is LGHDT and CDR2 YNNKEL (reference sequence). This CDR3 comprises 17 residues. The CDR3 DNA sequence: TGTGCCAGCAGCCAAGATGCGGGATCAGGCCGTAGCGGCGAGCAGTACTTC. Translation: CASSQDAGSGRSGEQYF.

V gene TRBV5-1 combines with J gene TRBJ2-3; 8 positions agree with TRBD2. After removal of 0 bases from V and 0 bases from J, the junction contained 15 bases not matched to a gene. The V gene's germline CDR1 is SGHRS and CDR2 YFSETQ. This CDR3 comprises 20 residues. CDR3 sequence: CASSLAGGTLAGTSTDTQYF. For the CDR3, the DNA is TGCGCCAGCAGCTTGGCCGGGGGAACGCTAGCGGGCACTAGCACAGATACGCAGTATTTT.

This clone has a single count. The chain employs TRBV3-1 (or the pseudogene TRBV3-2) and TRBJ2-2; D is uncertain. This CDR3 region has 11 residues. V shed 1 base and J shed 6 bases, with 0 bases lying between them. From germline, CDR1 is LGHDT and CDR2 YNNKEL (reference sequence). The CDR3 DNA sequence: TGTGCCAGCAGCCAAGCCGGGGAGCTGTTTTTT. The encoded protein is CASSQAGELFF.

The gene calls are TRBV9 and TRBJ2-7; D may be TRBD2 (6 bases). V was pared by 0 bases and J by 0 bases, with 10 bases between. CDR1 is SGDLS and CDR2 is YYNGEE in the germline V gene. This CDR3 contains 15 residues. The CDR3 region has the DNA TGTGCCAGCAGCGTAGGATCGACTAGCTCCTACGAGCAGTACTTC. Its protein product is CASSVGSTSSYEQYF. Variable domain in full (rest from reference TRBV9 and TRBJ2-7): DSGVTQTPKHLITATGQRVTLRCSPRSGDLSVYWYQQSLDQGLQFLIQYYNGEERAKGNILERFSAQQFPDLHSELNLSSLELGDSALYFCASSVGSTSSYEQYFGPGTRLTVT.

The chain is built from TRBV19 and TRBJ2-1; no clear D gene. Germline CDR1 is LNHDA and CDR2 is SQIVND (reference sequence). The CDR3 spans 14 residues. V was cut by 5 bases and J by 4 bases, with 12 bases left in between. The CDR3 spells CASSGQVGYNEQFF. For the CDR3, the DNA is TGTGCCAGTAGTGGTCAGGTGGGTTACAATGAGCAGTTCTTC.

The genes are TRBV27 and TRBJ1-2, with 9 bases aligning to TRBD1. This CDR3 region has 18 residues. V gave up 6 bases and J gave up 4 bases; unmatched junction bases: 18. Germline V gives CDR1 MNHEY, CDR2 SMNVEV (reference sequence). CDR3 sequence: CASSRQGQGFIRGYGYTF. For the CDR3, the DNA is TGTGCCAGCAGCCGTCAGGGACAGGGATTTATTCGAGGCTATGGCTACACCTTC.